These 26 T cell receptor beta chains came from one sample sequenced in a study of blood T cell repertoires in COVID-19. Clones were read by immunoSEQ multiplex PCR, and TCRdb kept only the in-frame ones, dropping some. The table records around 30,000 clones, about 86% of them present only once. Material: peripheral blood. The receptors were gathered from a woman older than 75 with active or convalescent COVID-19.

V and J are TRBV2 and TRBJ2-2; D is uncertain. The V end was cut by 0 bases, the J end by 1 base, with 9 bases between. CDR3 length equals 16 residues. Germline V gene lookup returns CDR1 SNHLY and CDR2 FYNNEI. This chain's CDR3 is CASSEALTRNTGELFF. As DNA, the CDR3 is TGTGCCAGCAGTGAAGCGCTTACGCGGAACACCGGGGAGCTGTTTTTT. Filled out from reference TRBV2 and TRBJ2-2, the complete variable domain reads EPEVTQTPSHQVTQMGQEVILRCVPISNHLYFYWYRQILGQKVEFLVSFYNNEISEKSEIFDDQFSVERPDGSNFTLKIRSTKLEDSAMYFCASSEALTRNTGELFFGEGSRLTVL.

The chain links TRBV2 to TRBJ2-1, with TRBD1 matching over 9 bases. The length of the CDR3 is 15 residues. Germline CDR1 is SNHLY and CDR2 is FYNNEI. J lost 2 bases, V lost 6 bases, and 5 bases had no gene match. This CDR3 reads CASREQGAAYNEQFF. The CDR3 bases are TGTGCCAGCAGGGAACAGGGGGCGGCCTACAATGAGCAGTTCTTC. The whole variable domain, remainder taken from reference TRBV2 and TRBJ2-1, is EPEVTQTPSHQVTQMGQEVILRCVPISNHLYFYWYRQILGQKVEFLVSFYNNEISEKSEIFDDQFSVERPDGSNFTLKIRSTKLEDSAMYFCASREQGAAYNEQFFGPGTRLTVL.

This chain uses TRBV7-3 with TRBJ2-7; D is ambiguous. In germline, CDR1 is SGHTA, CDR2 FQGTGA. V was cut by 0 bases and J by 6 bases, with 9 bases left in between. This CDR3 is built from 13 residues. CDR3 amino acids: CASSLTGRGEQYF. CDR3 bases: TGTGCCAGCAGCTTAACTGGCAGAGGCGAGCAGTACTTC.

The gene calls are TRBV28 and TRBJ2-3, with no clear D. The CDR3 loop spans 12 amino acids. The ends were cut back, 7 bases at V and 2 bases at J, with 7 bases in the middle. Germline V gene lookup returns CDR1 MDHEN and CDR2 SYDVKM. The CDR3 is CASTSYTDTQYF. The CDR3 bases are TGTGCCAGCACGAGCTACACAGATACGCAGTATTTT.

V is TRBV7-2 and J is TRBJ2-7, with 8 bases lining up with TRBD2. The CDR3 has 12 amino acids. The germline V gene has CDR1 SGHTA and CDR2 FQGNSA. V lost 1 base and J lost 9; bases outside the gene matches: 2. The CDR3 DNA is TGTGCCAGCAGCTTAGGGACTAGCTGGCAGTACTTC. This gives the protein CASSLGTSWQYF.

The chain has TRBV30 and TRBJ2-7, with D hard to call. In germline, CDR1 is GTSNPN, CDR2 SVGIG (reference sequence). Trimming took 4 bases from V and 5 from J, leaving 12 bases between them. There are 12 residues in the CDR3. The CDR3 region has the DNA TGTGCCTGGAACCGGGTACTCAACGAGCAGTACTTC. Protein: CAWNRVLNEQYF. Looking up the rest from reference TRBV30 and TRBJ2-7 gives the full variable domain: SQTIHQWPATLVQPVGSPLSLECTVEGTSNPNLYWYRQAAGRGLQLLFYSVGIGQISSEVPQNLSASRPQDRQFILSSKKLLLSDSGFYLCAWNRVLNEQYFGPGTRLTVT.

V and J are TRBV7-9 and TRBJ1-3; 8 bases map to TRBD1. The V gene end was trimmed by 3 bases and the J gene end by 4 bases; junction bases not matched to a gene: 8. The CDR3 extends over 16 amino acids. In germline, CDR1 is SEHNR, CDR2 FQNEAQ (reference sequence). The CDR3, as DNA: TGTGCCAGCAGCTTTTTTCAGGGGGCGAGGGGAAACACCATATATTTT. Its protein product is CASSFFQGARGNTIYF. Variable domain in full (rest from reference TRBV7-9 and TRBJ1-3): DTGVSQNPRHKITKRGQNVTFRCDPISEHNRLYWYRQTLGQGPEFLTYFQNEAQLEKSRLLSDRFSAERPKGSFSTLEIQRTEQGDSAMYLCASSFFQGARGNTIYFGEGSWLTVV.

Relative to its sample, this clone is medium-sized. This chain connects TRBV15 to TRBJ2-7; 9 bases map to TRBD2. CDR3 size: 16 residues. The V gene's germline CDR1 is LNHNV and CDR2 YYDKDF (reference sequence). V shed 3 bases and J 2 bases; nucleotides not matched to a gene: 8. Here the CDR3 reads CATSRASSGSTYEQYF. CDR3 coding DNA: TGTGCCACCAGCAGGGCGAGTAGCGGGAGCACCTACGAGCAGTACTTC.

V gene TRBV3-1 (or the pseudogene TRBV3-2) combines with J gene TRBJ2-3; 9 bases are a match to TRBD1. V gave up 1 base and J gave up 5 bases; unmatched junction bases: 4. In germline, CDR1 is LGHDT, CDR2 YNNKEL (reference sequence). This CDR3 comprises 15 residues. CDR3 in amino acids: CASSQGQGEGDTQYF. CDR3 nucleotide sequence: TGTGCCAGCAGCCAAGGACAGGGGGAGGGAGATACGCAGTATTTT.

The sample holds one count of this clone. The chain combines TRBV3-1 (or the pseudogene TRBV3-2) with TRBJ2-5; maybe TRBD1 (5 bases). The germline V gene has CDR1 LGHDT and CDR2 YNNKEL (reference sequence). The CDR3 extends over 15 amino acids. The V and J ends lost 2 bases and 4 bases respectively, with 14 bases between them. Here the CDR3 reads CASSQRKGMGETQYF. CDR3 bases: TGTGCCAGCAGCCAAAGGAAGGGGATGGGAGAGACCCAGTACTTC.

The CDR3 DNA is TGCAGTGCTCGTTCTGAAGCTTTCTTT. This encodes CSARSEAFF. The V gene is TRBV20-1, the J gene TRBJ1-1, with D unclear. This CDR3 has 9 amino acids. Trimming pared 5 bases from V and 6 bases from J, leaving 4 bases between. Germline-derived CDR1 and CDR2 are DFQATT and SNEGSKA (reference sequence).

The rearrangement uses TRBV6-6 and TRBJ1-3, with 7 bases aligning to TRBD1. V lost 5 bases to trimming and J lost 1 base; unmatched junction nucleotides: 5. CDR3 length: 15 residues. The germline CDR1 and CDR2 sequences are MNHNY and SVGAGI (reference sequence). The CDR3 coding sequence is TGTGCCAGCAGTCTAGGGGGCGGATCTGGAAACACCATATATTTT. This encodes CASSLGGGSGNTIYF.

V and J are TRBV5-5 and TRBJ1-2; possibly TRBD1 for D (6 bases). The CDR3 length is 15 residues. The germline CDR1 and CDR2 sequences are SGHKS and YYEKEE (reference sequence). Deletions cut 3 bases from V and 0 bases from J, with 12 bases between. The CDR3 DNA reads TGTGCCAGCAGCTCCACAGGGAGCCCTAACTATGGCTACACCTTC. Translated: CASSSTGSPNYGYTF.

The chain is built from TRBV7-8 and TRBJ2-7; 7 bases match TRBD1. The CDR3 runs to 14 residues. Losses at the gene ends were 5 bases for V and 3 bases for J; bases not matched to a gene: 7. CDR1 and CDR2 from the germline V gene are SGHVS and FQNEAQ. The CDR3 bases are TGTGCCAGCAGCCCGAGAGACAGGGACTACGAGCAGTACTTC. Translating gives CASSPRDRDYEQYF.

The chain employs TRBV2 and TRBJ1-1; 7 bases map to TRBD1. V dropped 8 bases and J dropped 7; count of bases not matched to a gene: 7. The CDR3 runs 12 residues. CDR1 and CDR2 from the germline V gene are SNHLY and FYNNEI. CDR3 in amino acids: CASWTGWGEAFF. DNA for the CDR3: TGTGCCAGCTGGACAGGCTGGGGTGAAGCTTTCTTT.

In this sample, this clone turned up a few times. The V gene is TRBV4-2, the J gene TRBJ2-3, with D maybe TRBD2 (7 bases). The CDR3 length is 15 residues. The germline V and J ends were trimmed by 5 bases and 3 bases, with 15 bases remaining between them. Looked up from germline, CDR1 is LGHNA and CDR2 is YNFKEQ. The chain's CDR3 is CASSSGGLTTDTQYF. The DNA of the CDR3 is TGTGCCAGCAGCTCCGGGGGGCTAACGACAGATACGCAGTATTTT.

The chain is built from TRBV6-1 and TRBJ1-5; D is uncertain. The CDR3 loop spans 14 amino acids. CDR1 is MNHNS and CDR2 is SASEGT in the germline V gene. The V and J ends lost 2 bases and 0 bases respectively, with 5 bases between them. The chain's CDR3 is CASSEQDSNQPQHF. The CDR3 nucleotides read TGTGCCAGCAGTGAACAGGATAGCAATCAGCCCCAGCATTTT.

The chain carries TRBV9 and TRBJ2-1, with 11 bases identical to TRBD2. J lost 4 bases, V lost 4 bases, and 7 bases had no gene match. The CDR3 sequence is 16 residues long. Germline V CDR1 and CDR2: SGDLS, YYNGEE. For the CDR3, the DNA is TGTGCCAGCAGCCCCGGTAGCGGGAGGGTGTACAATGAGCAGTTCTTC. This translates into CASSPGSGRVYNEQFF.

The rearrangement joins TRBV18 to TRBJ2-7; D is ambiguous. CDR3 size: 12 residues. The ends were cut back, 6 bases at V and 4 bases at J, with 10 bases in the middle. CDR1 KGHSH and CDR2 LQKENI come from the germline V gene. For the CDR3, the DNA is TGTGCCAGCTCGCCTACAGAGTACGAGCAGTACTTC. Translation gives CASSPTEYEQYF.

The V and J genes are TRBV11-2 and TRBJ2-7; 8 positions agree with TRBD1. Germline lookup yields CDR1 SGHAT and CDR2 FQNNGV. The CDR3 covers 14 residues. The V gene end was trimmed by 3 bases and the J gene end by 7 bases; junction bases not matched to a gene: 8. CDR3 sequence (DNA): TGTGCCAGCAGCTTCCTCAGGGGGCTAGGGGAGCAGTACTTC. As protein: CASSFLRGLGEQYF.

The chain employs TRBV19 and TRBJ1-5; D is unclear. CDR3 length equals 14 residues. V was shortened by 5 bases and J by 5 bases, with 13 bases between the two germline ends. Germline assignment: CDR1 LNHDA and CDR2 SQIVND (reference sequence). This CDR3 reads CASSGRGLDQPQHF. Here the CDR3 DNA reads TGTGCCAGTAGTGGTCGGGGTTTGGATCAGCCCCAGCATTTT.

The CDR3 DNA sequence: TGCGCCAGCAGCTTACTTAGTGAGCAGTTCTTC. Translated, it gives CASSLLSEQFF. This chain links TRBV5-1 with TRBJ2-1; no clear D. CDR3 length: 11 amino acids. V was cut by 2 bases and J by 9 bases, with 6 bases left in between. Germline V CDR1 and CDR2: SGHRS, YFSETQ. The full variable domain, completed using reference TRBV5-1 and TRBJ2-1, is KAGVTQTPRYLIKTRGQQVTLSCSPISGHRSVSWYQQTPGQGLQFLFEYFSETQRNKGNFPGRFSGRQFSNSRSEMNVSTLELGDSALYLCASSLLSEQFFGPGTRLTVL.

The chain has TRBV5-1 and TRBJ2-2; D is possibly TRBD1 (6 bases). Germline values: CDR1 SGHRS, CDR2 YFSETQ. The CDR3 runs to 14 residues. V was shortened by 4 bases and J by 7 bases, with 14 bases between the two germline ends. CDR3 sequence: CASSESDRYGELFF. The CDR3 bases are TGCGCCAGCAGCGAATCGGACAGATACGGGGAGCTGTTTTTT.

V is TRBV24-1 and J is TRBJ2-3; D possibly corresponds to TRBD1 (6 bases). Germline CDR1 and CDR2: KGHDR and SFDVKD. V dropped 7 bases and J dropped 0 bases, with 7 bases sitting between them. The length of the CDR3 is 13 residues. This CDR3 reads CATRDSSTDTQYF. In DNA form, the CDR3 reads TGTGCCACCAGGGACAGTAGCACAGATACGCAGTATTTT.

The V call is TRBV20-1, the J call TRBJ2-5; 10 nucleotides match TRBD2. V dropped 3 bases and J dropped 6; count of bases not matched to a gene: 13. The CDR3 spans 16 residues. From germline, CDR1 is DFQATT and CDR2 SNEGSKA (reference sequence). The CDR3 nucleotides are TGCAGTGCTAGTCGCCGGGGAGCGGGAGGGTGGAAGACCCAGTACTTC. It yields the protein CSASRRGAGGWKTQYF.

Written as DNA, the CDR3 is TGTGCCAGCAGCGGGTGGGGACAGGGCAATCAGCCCCAGCATTTT. Its protein is CASSGWGQGNQPQHF. The J gene is TRBJ1-5, the V gene TRBV6-5; 8 bases align to TRBD1. With V trimmed by 6 bases and J by 2 bases, 6 bases remained unmatched. This CDR3 comprises 15 residues. Germline-derived CDR1 and CDR2 are MNHEY and SVGAGI.